This T cell receptor (beta chain) stems from a study of cytomegalovirus exposure and HLA in healthy donors. Germline V CDR1 and CDR2: MNHNY, SVGAGI (reference sequence). Trimming cost V 7 bases and J 4 bases, with 7 bases left between them. This CDR3 comprises 12 residues. A note on this clone: Antigen: not known.

The PCR contained 60 Vbeta and 13 Jbeta primers. Using immunoSEQ multiplex PCR, the repertoire was profiled, and TCRdb retains in-frame clones only, with some absent. This sample has approximately 180,000 clones, with over 65% found just once. Study results and limitations: Testing in vitro showed three CMV-associated chains specific for CMV antigens.

The rearrangement links TRBV6-6 to TRBJ2-2; possibly TRBD2 for D (6 bases). The sample comprised PBMCs. The receptor was isolated from a woman aged 25 to 39 in good health and CMV-seronegative. The CDR3 bases are TGTGCCAGCAAGCGGGTCACCGGGGAGCTGTTTTTT. It is translated as CASKRVTGELFF.